The 15 T cell receptor beta chains presented below share a single source sample, sequenced in a study of T cell repertoires in cytomegalovirus infection. Their recognized antigens are unknown. One entry per CDR3 protein results from TCRdb running MiXCR on the reads. Among approximately 590,000 distinct CDR3 sequences listed, approximately 40% were seen once. The sample here was cultured PBMCs, taken from culture after CMV antigen stimulation. The receptor set was obtained from a human donor in good health (CMV status not recorded). Some clones in this sample may be carry-over from other donors' samples.

The J gene is TRBJ2-3, the V gene TRBV4-3; the match to TRBD2 covers 7 bases. This CDR3 is 16 amino acids long. Trimming cost V 1 base and J 4 bases; bases outside gene matches: 8. Germline values: CDR1 LGHNA, CDR2 YSLEER. The DNA of the CDR3 is TGCGCCAGCAGCCAAGGTTCCGCGGGAGTAGCAGATACGCAGTATTTT. It codes for CASSQGSAGVADTQYF.

This chain links TRBV6-6 with TRBJ2-7; unclear D gene. The germline V and J ends were trimmed by 7 bases and 0 bases, with 16 bases remaining between them. CDR1 is MNHNY and CDR2 is SVGAGI in the germline V gene (reference sequence). The CDR3 totals 15 residues. The CDR3 loop is CASNHVLGNSYEQYF. The CDR3 DNA reads TGTGCCAGCAACCACGTTCTGGGCAACTCCTACGAGCAGTACTTC.

Only a few counts were recorded for this clonotype. The rearrangement uses TRBV6-6 and TRBJ2-3; the D gene is possibly TRBD2 (6 bases). Trimming took off 7 bases at V and 6 bases at J, with 23 bases between the two ends. The CDR3 is 16 residues long. CDR1 and CDR2 from the germline V gene are MNHNY and SVGAGI (reference sequence). The CDR3 nucleotides are TGTGCCAGCACCAGCCTCGGAGGGATTGGAGTGGATACGCAGTATTTT. Encoded protein: CASTSLGGIGVDTQYF.

CDR3 nucleotide sequence: TGTGCCAGCAGCCGCGACGGGGGGCCCCTCCACTTT. Encoded protein: CASSRDGGPLHF. The chain is built from TRBV7-3 and TRBJ1-6; tentative D call: TRBD1 (5 bases). CDR3 size: 12 residues. Germline-derived CDR1 and CDR2 are SGHTA and FQGTGA. V lost 5 bases, J lost 13 bases, and 12 bases lay in between.

The sample holds a few counts of this clonotype. V gene TRBV12-3 or TRBV12-4 combines with J gene TRBJ2-5; no clear D gene. V was trimmed by 2 bases and J by 5 bases, leaving 6 bases between them. The CDR3 is 12 residues long. CDR3 sequence (DNA): TGTGCCAGCAGTTTATATCCGGAGACCCAGTACTTC. It specifies CASSLYPETQYF.

The rearrangement links TRBV25-1 to TRBJ2-3, with a weak D call TRBD2 (6 bases). In germline, CDR1 is MGHDK, CDR2 SYGVNS. The V end lost 5 bases, the J end lost 3 bases, and 24 bases lay between the germline ends. The CDR3 is 18 amino acids. The CDR3 DNA follows: TGTGCCAGCAGTCCCTCGTCCTCCACGGAGGGCTGGACAGATACGCAGTATTTT. Its translation: CASSPSSSTEGWTDTQYF.

Worth noting for this clonotype: This CDR3 fails to terminate in the conserved phenylalanine or tryptophan, so it likely reflects a read error. The DNA is omitted, as the CDR3 cannot be located on it reliably, and the CDR3 follows TCRdb's listing. The chain couples TRBV6-1 to TRBJ2-7; TRBD2, as called in the table, went unchecked against the DNA. The CDR3 numbers 11 amino acids, ends counted. Germline V CDR1 and CDR2: MNHNS, SASEGT. CDR3 region: CASRGAGGLQY.

This clonotype was observed a handful of times. The CDR3 protein is CASSDFDSLVTEAFF. CDR3 DNA: TGTGCCAGCAGTGACTTTGACAGCCTGGTAACTGAAGCTTTCTTT. The chain links TRBV12-3 or TRBV12-4 to TRBJ1-1; D perhaps matches TRBD1 (5 bases). V was clipped by 5 bases and J by 5 bases, with 18 bases between them. This CDR3 is 15 amino acids long.

This clonotype appeared a few times. The chain employs TRBV12-3 or TRBV12-4 and TRBJ2-7, with 11 bases matching TRBD1. J gave up 10 bases and V 6 bases, and 8 bases lay outside the gene matches. The CDR3 consists of 13 residues. CDR3 DNA: TGTGCCAGCAGAACGGGACAGGGGGGGCGACAGTACTTC. It specifies CASRTGQGGRQYF.

CDR3 nucleotides: TGTGCCACCAGTGACCCGGGACAGGGGGAACACGAGCAGTACTTC. It yields the protein CATSDPGQGEHEQYF. The rearrangement joins TRBV24-1 to TRBJ2-7; 11 nucleotides match TRBD1. The CDR3 loop spans 15 amino acids. Unmatched junction bases numbered 6, after V lost 4 bases and J lost 5 bases. Germline-derived CDR1 and CDR2 are KGHDR and SFDVKD.

This clonotype was found a few times. The chain links TRBV7-8 to TRBJ2-3; D possibly matches TRBD1 or TRBD2 (6 bases each). The CDR3 contains 15 residues. Trimming stripped 4 bases from V and 0 bases from J, with 11 bases between. Germline CDR1 and CDR2: SGHVS and FQNEAQ. The CDR3 loop reads CASSSRGASTDTQYF. The CDR3 nucleotides are TGTGCCAGCAGCTCAAGGGGGGCTAGCACAGATACGCAGTATTTT.

This clonotype has more than one count but fewer than ten. This chain links TRBV10-3 with TRBJ1-1; D call uncertain. The CDR3 length is 13 residues. V lost 0 bases to trimming and J lost 10 bases, with 12 bases between them. CDR1 is ENHRY and CDR2 is SYGVKD in the germline V gene. As DNA, the CDR3 is TGTGCCATCAGTGAGTCAAAGGCAGTCGGAGCTTTCTTT. Its protein product is CAISESKAVGAFF.

V is TRBV4-3 and J is TRBJ1-1; unclear D gene. Trimming cost V 0 bases and J 4 bases, with 9 bases left between them. Germline CDR1 and CDR2: LGHNA and YSLEER. The CDR3 is 14 amino acids. Here the CDR3 DNA reads TGCGCCAGCAGCCAAGATCCGGGGAGCACTGAAGCTTTCTTT. Translation gives CASSQDPGSTEAFF.

This clonotype was seen more than once but under ten times. This chain links TRBV7-2 with TRBJ2-7; TRBD2 aligns across 13 bases. This CDR3 comprises 16 residues. Germline V gives CDR1 SGHTA, CDR2 FQGNSA. The J segment lost 2 bases and the V segment lost 7 bases, leaving 8 bases of the junction unmatched. The CDR3 DNA follows: TGTGCCAGCACTCTAGTGGGGACTAGCGGGACCTACGAGCAGTACTTC. Translation: CASTLVGTSGTYEQYF. Supplemented by reference TRBV7-2 and TRBJ2-7, the full variable domain reads GAGVSQSPSNKVTEKGKDVELRCDPISGHTALYWYRQSLGQGLEFLIYFQGNSAPDKSGLPSDRFSAERTGGSVSTLTIQRTQQEDSAVYLCASTLVGTSGTYEQYFGPGTRLTVT.

This chain joins TRBV7-2 and TRBJ1-1; D unclear. The CDR3 contains 13 residues. Germline lookup yields CDR1 SGHTA and CDR2 FQGNSA. Trimming cost V 2 bases and J 3 bases, with 7 bases left between them. CDR3 in DNA: TGTGCCAGCAGCTTATTCTTTGACACTGAAGCTTTCTTT. Translation: CASSLFFDTEAFF.